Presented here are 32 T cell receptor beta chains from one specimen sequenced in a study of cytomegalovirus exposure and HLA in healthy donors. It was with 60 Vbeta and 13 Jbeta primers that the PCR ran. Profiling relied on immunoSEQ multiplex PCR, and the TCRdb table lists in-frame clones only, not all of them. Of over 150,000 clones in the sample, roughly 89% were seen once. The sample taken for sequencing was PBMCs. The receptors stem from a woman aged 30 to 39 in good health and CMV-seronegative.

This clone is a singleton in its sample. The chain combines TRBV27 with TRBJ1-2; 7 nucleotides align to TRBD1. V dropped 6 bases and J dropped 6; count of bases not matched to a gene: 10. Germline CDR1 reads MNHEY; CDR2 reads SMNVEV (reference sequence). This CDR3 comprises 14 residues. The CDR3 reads CASRFRGRGNGYTF. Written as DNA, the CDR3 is TGTGCCAGCAGGTTTAGGGGCAGGGGGAATGGCTACACCTTC.

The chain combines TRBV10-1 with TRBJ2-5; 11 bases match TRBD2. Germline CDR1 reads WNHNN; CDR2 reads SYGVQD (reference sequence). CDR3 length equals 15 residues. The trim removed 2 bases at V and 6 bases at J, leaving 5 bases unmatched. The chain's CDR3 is CASSEVAGGLKTQYF. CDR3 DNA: TGCGCCAGCAGTGAGGTAGCGGGAGGGCTGAAGACCCAGTACTTC.

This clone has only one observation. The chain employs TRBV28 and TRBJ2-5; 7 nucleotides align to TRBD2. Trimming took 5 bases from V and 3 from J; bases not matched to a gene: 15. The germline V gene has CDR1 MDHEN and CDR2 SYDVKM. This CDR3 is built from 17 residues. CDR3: CASSTIMVGGKKETQYF. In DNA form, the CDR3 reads TGTGCCAGCAGTACTATTATGGTGGGAGGGAAAAAAGAGACCCAGTACTTC.

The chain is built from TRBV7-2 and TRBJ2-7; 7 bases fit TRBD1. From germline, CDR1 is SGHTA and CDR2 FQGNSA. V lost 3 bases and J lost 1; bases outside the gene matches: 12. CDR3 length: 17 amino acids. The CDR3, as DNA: TGTGCCAGCAGCTTGGACAGGATTACACGTTATTCCTACGAGCAGTACTTC. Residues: CASSLDRITRYSYEQYF.

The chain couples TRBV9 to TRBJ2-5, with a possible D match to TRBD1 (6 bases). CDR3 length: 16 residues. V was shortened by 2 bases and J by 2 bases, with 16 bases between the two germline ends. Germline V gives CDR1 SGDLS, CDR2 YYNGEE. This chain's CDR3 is CASSVGRTVYQETQYF. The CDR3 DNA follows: TGTGCCAGCAGCGTGGGACGGACAGTTTATCAAGAGACCCAGTACTTC.

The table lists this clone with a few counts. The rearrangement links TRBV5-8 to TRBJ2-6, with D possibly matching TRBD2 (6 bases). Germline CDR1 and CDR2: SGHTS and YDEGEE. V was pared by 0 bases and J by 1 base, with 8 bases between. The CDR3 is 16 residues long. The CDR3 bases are TGTGCCAGCAGCTTGGATGGGGGGTCTGGGGCCAACGTCCTGACTTTC. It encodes CASSLDGGSGANVLTF.

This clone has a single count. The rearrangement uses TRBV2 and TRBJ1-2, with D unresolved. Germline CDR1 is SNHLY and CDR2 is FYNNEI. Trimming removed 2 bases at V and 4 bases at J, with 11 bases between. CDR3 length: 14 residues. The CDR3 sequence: CASSEMGSSYGYTF. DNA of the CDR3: TGTGCCAGCAGTGAAATGGGCAGCAGCTATGGCTACACCTTC.

CDR3 in DNA: TGCGCCAGCAGCTTGGGAACTAGCGGGGGGGCCTGGACCGGGGAGCTGTTTTTT. It translates to CASSLGTSGGAWTGELFF. The rearrangement links TRBV5-1 to TRBJ2-2; 13 nucleotides match TRBD2. The CDR3 spans 18 residues. The germline CDR1 and CDR2 sequences are SGHRS and YFSETQ. V shed 0 bases, J shed 5 bases, and the junction held 7 bases outside the gene matches.

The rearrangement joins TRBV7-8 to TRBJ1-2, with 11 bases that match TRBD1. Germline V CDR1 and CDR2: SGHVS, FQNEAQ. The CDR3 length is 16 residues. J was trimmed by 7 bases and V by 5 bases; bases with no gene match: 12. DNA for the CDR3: TGTGCCAGCAGCCCCTCAGAGGACAGGGGGCTCGGTGGCTACACCTTC. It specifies CASSPSEDRGLGGYTF.

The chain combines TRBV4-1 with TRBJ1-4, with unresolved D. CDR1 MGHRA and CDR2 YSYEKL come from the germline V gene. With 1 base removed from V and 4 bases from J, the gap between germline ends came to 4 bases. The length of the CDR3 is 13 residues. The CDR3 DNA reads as TGCGCCAGCAGCCAAGTTCTTAATGAAAAACTGTTTTTT. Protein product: CASSQVLNEKLFF.

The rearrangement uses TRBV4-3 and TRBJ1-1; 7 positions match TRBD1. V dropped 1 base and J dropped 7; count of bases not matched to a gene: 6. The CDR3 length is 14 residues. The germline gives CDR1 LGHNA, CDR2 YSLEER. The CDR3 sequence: CASSQGDRDFEAFF. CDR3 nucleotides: TGCGCCAGCAGCCAAGGAGACAGGGACTTTGAAGCTTTCTTT.

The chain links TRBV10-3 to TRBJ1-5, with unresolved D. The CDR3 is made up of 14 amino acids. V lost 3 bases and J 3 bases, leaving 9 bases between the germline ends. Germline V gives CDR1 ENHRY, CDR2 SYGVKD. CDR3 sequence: CAISDRRDNQPQHF. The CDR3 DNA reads TGTGCCATCAGTGATAGACGGGACAATCAGCCCCAGCATTTT.

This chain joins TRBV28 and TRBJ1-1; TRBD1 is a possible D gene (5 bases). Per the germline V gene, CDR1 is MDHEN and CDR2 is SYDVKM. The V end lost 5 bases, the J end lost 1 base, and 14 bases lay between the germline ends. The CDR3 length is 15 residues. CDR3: CASSPGTTGNTEAFF. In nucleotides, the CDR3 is TGTGCCAGCAGTCCCGGCACTACAGGGAACACTGAAGCTTTCTTT.

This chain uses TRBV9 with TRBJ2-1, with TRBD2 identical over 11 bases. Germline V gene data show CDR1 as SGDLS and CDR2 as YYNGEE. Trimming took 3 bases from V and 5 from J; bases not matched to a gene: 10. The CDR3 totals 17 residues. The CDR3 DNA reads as TGTGCCAGCAGCGCCTCAACCACTAGCGGGGGCCACAATGAGCAGTTCTTC. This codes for CASSASTTSGGHNEQFF.

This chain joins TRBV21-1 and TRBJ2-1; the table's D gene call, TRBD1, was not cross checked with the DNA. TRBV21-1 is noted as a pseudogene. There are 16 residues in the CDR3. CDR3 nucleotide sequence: TGTGCCAGCAGCAAGGGAGGAGACAGGGGGTTGGATGAGCAGTTCTTC. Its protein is CASSKGGDRGLDEQFF.

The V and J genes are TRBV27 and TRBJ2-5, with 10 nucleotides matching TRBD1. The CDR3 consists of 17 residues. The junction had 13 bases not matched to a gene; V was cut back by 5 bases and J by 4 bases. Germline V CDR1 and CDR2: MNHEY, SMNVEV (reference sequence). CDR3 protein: CASSPWTGGRFGETQYF. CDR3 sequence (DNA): TGTGCCAGCAGTCCCTGGACAGGGGGACGGTTCGGAGAGACCCAGTACTTC.

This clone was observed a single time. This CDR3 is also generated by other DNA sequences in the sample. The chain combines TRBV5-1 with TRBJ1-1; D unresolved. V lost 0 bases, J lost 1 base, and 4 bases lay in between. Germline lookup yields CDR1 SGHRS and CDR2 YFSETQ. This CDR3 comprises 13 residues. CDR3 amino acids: CASSLDRNTEAFF. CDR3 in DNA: TGCGCCAGCAGCTTGGATCGGAACACTGAAGCTTTCTTT.

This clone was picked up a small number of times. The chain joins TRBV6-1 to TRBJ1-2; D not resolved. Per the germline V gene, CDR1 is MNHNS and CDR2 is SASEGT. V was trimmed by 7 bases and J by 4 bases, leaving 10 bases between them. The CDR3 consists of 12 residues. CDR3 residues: CASISPSYGYTF. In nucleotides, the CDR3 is TGTGCCAGCATTTCCCCCTCCTATGGCTACACCTTC.

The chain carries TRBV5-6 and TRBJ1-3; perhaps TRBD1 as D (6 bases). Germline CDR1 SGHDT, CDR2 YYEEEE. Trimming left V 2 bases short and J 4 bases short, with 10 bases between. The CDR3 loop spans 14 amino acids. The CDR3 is CASSFSQGGNTIYF. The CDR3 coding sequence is TGTGCCAGCAGCTTTTCCCAGGGGGGAAACACCATATATTTT. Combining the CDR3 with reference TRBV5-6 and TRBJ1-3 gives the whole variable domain DAGVTQSPTHLIKTRGQQVTLRCSPKSGHDTVSWYQQALGQGPQFIFQYYEEEERQRGNFPDRFSGHQFPNYSSELNVNALLLGDSALYLCASSFSQGGNTIYFGEGSWLTVV.

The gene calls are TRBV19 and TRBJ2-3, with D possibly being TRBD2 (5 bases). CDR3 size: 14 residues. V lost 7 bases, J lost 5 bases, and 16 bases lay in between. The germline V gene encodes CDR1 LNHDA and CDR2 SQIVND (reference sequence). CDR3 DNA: TGTGCCAGTAATCGCGGCCCGGCGGGAGATACGCAGTATTTT. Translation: CASNRGPAGDTQYF.

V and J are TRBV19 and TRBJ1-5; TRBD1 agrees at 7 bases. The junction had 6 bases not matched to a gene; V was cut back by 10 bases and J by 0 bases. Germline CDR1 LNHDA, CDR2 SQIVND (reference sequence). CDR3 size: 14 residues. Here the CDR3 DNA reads TGTGCCACCCAGGGGGGTTATAGCAATCAGCCCCAGCATTTT. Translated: CATQGGYSNQPQHF.

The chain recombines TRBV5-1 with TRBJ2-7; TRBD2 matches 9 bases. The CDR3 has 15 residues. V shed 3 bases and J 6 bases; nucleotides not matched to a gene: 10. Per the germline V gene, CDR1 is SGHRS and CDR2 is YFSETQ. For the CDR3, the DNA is TGCGCCAGCAGCTGGGGGTTGGATAGCGGGGGCGAGCAGTACTTC. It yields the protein CASSWGLDSGGEQYF.

This CDR3 is CASSARLAGVQETQYF. The DNA of the CDR3 is TGCGCCAGCAGCGCCAGACTAGCGGGGGTACAAGAGACCCAGTACTTC. The V gene is TRBV4-1, the J gene TRBJ2-5, with TRBD2 matching over 12 bases. After removal of 5 bases from V and 2 bases from J, the junction contained 6 bases not matched to a gene. In germline, CDR1 is MGHRA, CDR2 YSYEKL. This CDR3 region has 16 residues.

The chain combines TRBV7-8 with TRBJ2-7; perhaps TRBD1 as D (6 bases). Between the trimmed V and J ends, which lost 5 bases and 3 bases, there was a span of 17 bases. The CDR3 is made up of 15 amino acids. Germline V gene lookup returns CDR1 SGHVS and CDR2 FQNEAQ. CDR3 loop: CASSTNPRGSYEQYF. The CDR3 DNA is TGTGCCAGCAGCACGAACCCCAGGGGCAGCTACGAGCAGTACTTC.

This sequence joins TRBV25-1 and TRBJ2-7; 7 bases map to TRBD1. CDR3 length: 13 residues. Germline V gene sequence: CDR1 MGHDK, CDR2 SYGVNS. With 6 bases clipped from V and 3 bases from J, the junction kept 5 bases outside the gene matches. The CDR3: CASRDRYIYEQYF. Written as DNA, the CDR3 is TGTGCCAGCAGGGACAGGTACATCTACGAGCAGTACTTC.

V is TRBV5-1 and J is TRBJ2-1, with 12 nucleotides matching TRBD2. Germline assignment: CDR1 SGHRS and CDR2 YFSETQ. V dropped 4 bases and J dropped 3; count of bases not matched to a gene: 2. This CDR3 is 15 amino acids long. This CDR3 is CASSGLAGSYNEQFF. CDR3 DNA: TGCGCCAGCAGCGGACTAGCGGGAAGCTACAATGAGCAGTTCTTC.

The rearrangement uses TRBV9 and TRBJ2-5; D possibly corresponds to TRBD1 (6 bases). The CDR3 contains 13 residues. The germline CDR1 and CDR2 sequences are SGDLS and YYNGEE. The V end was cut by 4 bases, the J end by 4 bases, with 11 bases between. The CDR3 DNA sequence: TGTGCCAGCAGCAGGCGAGGGGGAGAGACCCAGTACTTC. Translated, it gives CASSRRGGETQYF.

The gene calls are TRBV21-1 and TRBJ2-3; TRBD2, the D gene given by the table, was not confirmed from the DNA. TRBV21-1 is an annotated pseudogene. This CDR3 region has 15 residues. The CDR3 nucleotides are TGTGCCAGCACCCACACCGGGAGGAGGGGAGATACGCAGTATTTT. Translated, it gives CASTHTGRRGDTQYF.

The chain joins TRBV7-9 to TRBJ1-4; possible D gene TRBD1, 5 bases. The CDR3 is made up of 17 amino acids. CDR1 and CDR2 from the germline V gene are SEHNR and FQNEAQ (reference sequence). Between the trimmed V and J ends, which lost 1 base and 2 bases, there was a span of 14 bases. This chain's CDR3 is CASSLVWGRGTNEKLFF. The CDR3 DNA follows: TGTGCCAGCAGCTTAGTCTGGGGCCGGGGGACTAATGAAAAACTGTTTTTT.

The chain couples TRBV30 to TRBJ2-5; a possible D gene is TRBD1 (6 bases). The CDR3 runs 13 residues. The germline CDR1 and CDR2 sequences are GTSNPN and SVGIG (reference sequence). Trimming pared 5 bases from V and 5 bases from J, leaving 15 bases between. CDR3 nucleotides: TGTGCCTGGGGGGGCTTAGGGGAGGAGACCCAGTACTTC. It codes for CAWGGLGEETQYF. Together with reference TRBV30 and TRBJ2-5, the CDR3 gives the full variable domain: SQTIHQWPATLVQPVGSPLSLECTVEGTSNPNLYWYRQAAGRGLQLLFYSVGIGQISSEVPQNLSASRPQDRQFILSSKKLLLSDSGFYLCAWGGLGEETQYFGPGTRLLVL.

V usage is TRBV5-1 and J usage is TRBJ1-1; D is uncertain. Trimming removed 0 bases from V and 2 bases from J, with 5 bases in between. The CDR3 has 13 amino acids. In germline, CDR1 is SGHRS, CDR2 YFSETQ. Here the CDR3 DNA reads TGCGCCAGCAGCTTGGCACTTAACACTGAAGCTTTCTTT. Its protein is CASSLALNTEAFF.

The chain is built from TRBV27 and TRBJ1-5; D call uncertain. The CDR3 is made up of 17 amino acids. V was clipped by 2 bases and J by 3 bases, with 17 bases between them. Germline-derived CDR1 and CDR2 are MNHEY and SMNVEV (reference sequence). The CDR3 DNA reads TGTGCCAGCAGTTTAAAGGAGGTACCTCCCCTCAATCAGCCCCAGCATTTT. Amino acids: CASSLKEVPPLNQPQHF.